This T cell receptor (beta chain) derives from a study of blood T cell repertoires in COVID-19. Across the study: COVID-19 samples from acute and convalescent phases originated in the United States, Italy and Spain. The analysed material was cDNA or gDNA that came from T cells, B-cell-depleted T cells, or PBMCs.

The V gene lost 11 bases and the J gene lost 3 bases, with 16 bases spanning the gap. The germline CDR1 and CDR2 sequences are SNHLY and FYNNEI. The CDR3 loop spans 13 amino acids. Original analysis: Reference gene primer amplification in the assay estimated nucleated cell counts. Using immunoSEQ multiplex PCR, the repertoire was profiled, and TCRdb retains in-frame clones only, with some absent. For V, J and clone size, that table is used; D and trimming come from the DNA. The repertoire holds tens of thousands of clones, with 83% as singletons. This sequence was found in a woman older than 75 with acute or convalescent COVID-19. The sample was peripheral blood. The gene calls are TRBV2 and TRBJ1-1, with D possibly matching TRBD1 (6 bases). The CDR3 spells CAGHRVADTEAFF. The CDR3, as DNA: TGTGCCGGACACAGGGTTGCGGACACTGAAGCTTTCTTT.